This T cell receptor (beta chain) was observed in a study of shared clonotypes between healthy human individuals. Terminally differentiated effector memory CD45RA+ cells were left out of the naive CD8 fraction, which was CD45RO-negative and positively selected for CCR7. None of the donors, who were healthy HIV-negative adults, had recently had acute infections or vaccinations. The length of the CDR3 is 12 residues. Trimming stripped 3 bases from V and 2 bases from J, with 2 bases between. Looked up from germline, CDR1 is SEHNR and CDR2 is FQNEAQ (reference sequence). Study conclusions and caveats: Expectations were that clonotype sharing among donors would be affected by sequencing depth. On the whole, naive subsets had larger estimated richness than memory subsets had.

Regarding this clone: The antigen remains undetermined. Other nucleotide sequences from this sample produce the same CDR3.

On sorted subsets, replicate PCRs used about 0.2 ug DNA, or around 30,000 T cell genomes. Repertoires were generated with immunoSEQ multiplex PCR, while TCRdb's copy carries only in-frame clones and drops some. The table lists fewer than 850,000 clones, 96% of them singletons. Sequencing input: naive CD8+ T cells sorted from blood. This receptor was taken from a young man in good health. The chain links TRBV7-9 to TRBJ1-5, with no clear D. The CDR3 DNA reads as TGTGCCAGCAGCTTGGGCAATCAGCCCCAGCATTTT. Translation: CASSLGNQPQHF.